This T cell receptor (beta chain) emerged from a study of blood T cells in healthy people across ages. Study-level findings and limits: Changes seen in expanded clonotypes were possibly confounded by donor CMV status left unknown.

A second PCR, run for roughly 6 to 11 cycles, used a sample-barcoded 5' primer plus a J-beta primer mix. TCRdb recomputed calls from the 5' RACE reads with MiXCR, one row per CDR3 protein. The data contain about 1.8 million distinct CDR3 sequences, less than 50% of them singletons. With respect to this clonotype: Its antigen remains unknown. A junction end diverges from the germline sequence, so it may reflect a read error.

Each sample used at least 6 million PBMCs. Sequenced material: blood. The sequence was obtained from a woman in her thirties or forties in good health.

This CDR3 is CASSSPTGNFGYTF. CDR3 bases: TGTGCCAGCAGTTCCCCGACAGGGAACTTTGGCTACACCTTC. The rearrangement uses TRBV28 and TRBJ1-2; TRBD1 aligns across 7 bases. Germline values: CDR1 MDHEN, CDR2 SYDVKM. The CDR3 extends over 14 amino acids.